Presented here are 25 T cell receptor beta chains from one specimen sequenced in a study of blood T cell repertoires in COVID-19. Libraries were prepared by immunoSEQ multiplex PCR; TCRdb keeps only in-frame clonotypes and omits some of them. There are tens of thousands of clones in the sample; about three quarters occur only once, and 15% to 25% lies in the top ten. The specimen was peripheral blood. Receptors were obtained from a young man with COVID-19, enrolled during active disease.

V gene TRBV28 combines with J gene TRBJ1-1; TRBD1 aligns across 9 bases. Germline values: CDR1 MDHEN, CDR2 SYDVKM. V shed 2 bases and J 1 base; nucleotides not matched to a gene: 8. The CDR3 has 17 amino acids. CDR3 amino acids: CASSLLRTGVGNTEAFF. DNA of the CDR3: TGTGCCAGCAGTTTACTTAGGACAGGGGTAGGGAACACTGAAGCTTTCTTT.

This clone has just one count. The rearrangement links TRBV7-6 to TRBJ1-2, with TRBD1 identical over 11 bases. The germline CDR1 and CDR2 sequences are SGHVS and FNYEAQ. V shed 5 bases, J shed 3 bases, and the junction held 11 bases outside the gene matches. The CDR3 extends over 17 amino acids. The CDR3 here is CASSPAGTGGRDYGYTF. The DNA of the CDR3 is TGTGCCAGCAGCCCGGCCGGGACAGGGGGGAGGGACTATGGCTACACCTTC.

This clone was observed a handful of times. V gene TRBV11-2 combines with J gene TRBJ2-1; 10 nucleotides align to TRBD2. CDR3 length: 19 residues. Germline-derived CDR1 and CDR2 are SGHAT and FQNNGV. J gave up 1 base and V 5 bases, and 14 bases lay outside the gene matches. The CDR3 DNA follows: TGTGCCAGCAGCCTGGGGCTAGCGGGGGACTCACCATCCTACAATGAGCAGTTCTTC. It codes for CASSLGLAGDSPSYNEQFF.

The chain recombines TRBV28 with TRBJ1-5, with D possibly TRBD1 on 6 matching bases. CDR1 is MDHEN and CDR2 is SYDVKM in the germline V gene. Between the trimmed V and J ends, which lost 1 base and 6 bases, there was a span of 13 bases. The CDR3 extends over 15 amino acids. For the CDR3, the DNA is TGTGCCAGCAGTTTATTAGAGGGGGATGCTCAGCCCCAGCATTTT. This translates into CASSLLEGDAQPQHF.

The CDR3 DNA is TGCAGCGTTGAAGCGACCGTGACAGGGGCGAGCACAGATACGCAGTATTTT. This sequence encodes CSVEATVTGASTDTQYF. The chain uses TRBV29-1 and TRBJ2-3, with 8 bases matching TRBD1. The junction had 9 bases not matched to a gene; V was cut back by 1 base and J by 0 bases. Germline V gives CDR1 SQVTM, CDR2 ANQGSEA. The CDR3 runs 17 residues.

The chain uses TRBV15 and TRBJ1-1, with 9 bases aligning to TRBD1. Germline trimming cut 1 base from V and 3 bases from J; bases unmatched to any gene: 9. The germline gives CDR1 LNHNV, CDR2 YYDKDF (reference sequence). The CDR3 spans 17 residues. This CDR3 reads CATSRATRDREDTEAFF. In DNA form, the CDR3 reads TGTGCCACCAGCAGAGCCACCCGGGACAGGGAAGACACTGAAGCTTTCTTT.

This clone was picked up many times. The rearrangement uses TRBV6-6 and TRBJ1-5, with D perhaps TRBD1 (6 bases). The germline V and J ends were trimmed by 6 bases and 0 bases, with 12 bases remaining between them. The CDR3 length is 15 residues. Germline assignment: CDR1 MNHNY and CDR2 SVGAGI (reference sequence). Written as DNA, the CDR3 is TGTGCCAGCAGCCCTACAGGGAGTAGCAATCAGCCCCAGCATTTT. Translating gives CASSPTGSSNQPQHF.

V and J are TRBV5-6 and TRBJ2-5; 8 positions match TRBD1. The CDR3 consists of 15 residues. The V and J ends lost 1 base and 5 bases, in that order; junction bases with no gene match: 7. From germline, CDR1 is SGHDT and CDR2 YYEEEE. This CDR3 reads CASSLWTGFGETQYF. CDR3 DNA sequence: TGTGCCAGCAGCTTGTGGACAGGGTTCGGGGAGACCCAGTACTTC. Full variable domain (rest looked up from reference TRBV5-6 and TRBJ2-5): DAGVTQSPTHLIKTRGQQVTLRCSPKSGHDTVSWYQQALGQGPQFIFQYYEEEERQRGNFPDRFSGHQFPNYSSELNVNALLLGDSALYLCASSLWTGFGETQYFGPGTRLLVL.

The rearrangement joins TRBV10-2 to TRBJ2-5; TRBD2 agrees at 7 bases. The germline gives CDR1 WSHSY, CDR2 SAAADI. V lost 10 bases and J lost 4; bases outside the gene matches: 18. This CDR3 is built from 16 residues. The CDR3 region has the DNA TGCGCCACCTCCCCGGGGGACGGGAGGATCGGAGAGACCCAGTACTTC. This gives the protein CATSPGDGRIGETQYF.

The chain combines TRBV6-5 with TRBJ2-1; TRBD2 is a possible D gene (6 bases). Per the germline V gene, CDR1 is MNHEY and CDR2 is SVGAGI. V was clipped by 2 bases and J by 3 bases, with 11 bases between them. The CDR3 totals 15 residues. Here the CDR3 reads CASSYGRDGYNEQFF. The DNA of the CDR3 is TGTGCCAGCAGTTACGGGCGGGACGGCTACAATGAGCAGTTCTTC.

The V call is TRBV5-4, the J call TRBJ1-3; 7 positions agree with TRBD1. V shed 4 bases and J 7 bases; nucleotides not matched to a gene: 8. The germline V gene encodes CDR1 SGHNT and CDR2 YYREEE (reference sequence). CDR3 size: 14 residues. This CDR3 is CASSNTGERNTIYF. The DNA for the CDR3 is TGTGCCAGCAGCAATACAGGGGAGAGGAACACCATATATTTT.

The table lists this clone with a few counts. The rearrangement uses TRBV7-9 and TRBJ2-5; the D gene is possibly TRBD1 (6 bases). V dropped 2 bases and J dropped 5 bases, with 9 bases sitting between them. Per germline, CDR1 SEHNR and CDR2 FQNEAQ (reference sequence). The CDR3 consists of 13 residues. In DNA, the CDR3 is TGTGCCAGCAGCTTACAGGGGCGGGAGACCCAGTACTTC. Translated, it gives CASSLQGRETQYF.

V and J are TRBV20-1 and TRBJ2-3; a possible D gene is TRBD2 (7 bases). The length of the CDR3 is 15 residues. The V end lost 3 bases, the J end lost 2 bases, and 15 bases lay between the germline ends. Germline CDR1 DFQATT, CDR2 SNEGSKA (reference sequence). CDR3 sequence reads: CSASRAGAHTDTQYF. CDR3 coding DNA: TGCAGTGCTAGTCGGGCGGGGGCCCACACAGATACGCAGTATTTT.

The rearrangement joins TRBV20-1 to TRBJ1-5, with D uncertain. V shed 3 bases and J shed 0 bases, with 6 bases lying between them. The CDR3 covers 13 residues. Germline lookup yields CDR1 DFQATT and CDR2 SNEGSKA (reference sequence). The CDR3 protein is CSASGGSNQPQHF. CDR3 coding DNA: TGCAGTGCTAGTGGCGGTAGCAATCAGCCCCAGCATTTT.

The gene calls are TRBV11-3 and TRBJ2-3, with 7 bases that match TRBD1. This CDR3 comprises 16 residues. V lost 1 base and J lost 4; bases outside the gene matches: 8. Germline-derived CDR1 and CDR2 are SGHNT and YENEEA. The CDR3 coding sequence is TGTGCCAGCAGCTTAGGTGACAGGGCTCGCGCAGATACGCAGTATTTT. This gives the protein CASSLGDRARADTQYF.

The V gene is TRBV6-5, the J gene TRBJ1-5; the D gene is possibly TRBD1 (5 bases). From germline, CDR1 is MNHEY and CDR2 SVGAGI. Trimming took 6 bases from V and 6 from J, leaving 18 bases between them. The CDR3 totals 15 residues. CDR3 coding DNA: TGTGCCAGCAGGGTCAGGGAGGGCTTCGGTCAGCCCCAGCATTTT. Residues: CASRVREGFGQPQHF.

The V and J genes are TRBV9 and TRBJ2-3; 7 nucleotides agree with TRBD2. V lost 3 bases and J lost 4; bases outside the gene matches: 8. The CDR3 runs to 15 residues. Germline CDR1 reads SGDLS; CDR2 reads YYNGEE. CDR3 nucleotides: TGTGCCAGCAGCGACGCGGGACTATCAGCAGATACGCAGTATTTT. It translates to CASSDAGLSADTQYF.

This sequence joins TRBV28 and TRBJ1-6; D gene unclear. CDR3 length: 14 residues. Germline V gene lookup returns CDR1 MDHEN and CDR2 SYDVKM. V gave up 4 bases and J gave up 0 bases, with 4 bases separating them. The CDR3: CASSSSSYNSPLHF. The DNA for the CDR3 is TGTGCCAGCAGTTCTAGCTCCTATAATTCACCCCTCCACTTT.

The CDR3 coding sequence is TGTGCCAGCAGCTTAGTATTCATCGTTGGGGAGAGGTCACCCCTCCACTTT. The encoded protein is CASSLVFIVGERSPLHF. The V and J genes are TRBV7-2 and TRBJ1-6; D gene uncertain. Germline CDR1 and CDR2: SGHTA and FQGNSA. V was shortened by 1 base and J by 10 bases, with 20 bases between the two germline ends. The CDR3 runs 17 residues.

V gene TRBV27 combines with J gene TRBJ2-7, with D tentatively TRBD2 (5 bases). V lost 2 bases, J lost 1 base, and 12 bases lay in between. There are 15 residues in the CDR3. CDR1 and CDR2 (germline): MNHEY, SMNVEV (reference sequence). The CDR3 loop is CASSLRAGDSYEQYF. CDR3 in DNA: TGTGCCAGCAGTTTAAGGGCGGGTGATTCCTACGAGCAGTACTTC.

The rearrangement uses TRBV10-1 and TRBJ2-1, with 10 bases lining up with TRBD1. Germline CDR1 is WNHNN and CDR2 is SYGVQD (reference sequence). The CDR3 consists of 16 residues. V lost 2 bases, J lost 4 bases, and 5 bases stayed unmatched. The CDR3 spells CASSEDGTGVYNEQFF. The CDR3 DNA sequence: TGCGCCAGCAGTGAGGATGGGACAGGGGTTTACAATGAGCAGTTCTTC.

The rearrangement joins TRBV7-3 to TRBJ2-1; 10 bases agree with TRBD2. Unmatched junction bases numbered 4, after V lost 5 bases and J lost 6 bases. From germline, CDR1 is SGHTA and CDR2 FQGTGA. This CDR3 is built from 14 residues. CDR3 in DNA: TGTGCCAGCAGCCCCGGACTAGCGGTCAATGAGCAGTTCTTC. It specifies CASSPGLAVNEQFF.

This clone has only a few counts. The V call is TRBV28, the J call TRBJ2-6, with D possibly matching TRBD1 (6 bases). CDR1 MDHEN and CDR2 SYDVKM come from the germline V gene. CDR3 length equals 20 residues. V lost 6 bases to trimming and J lost 1 base, with 25 bases between them. CDR3 coding DNA: TGTGCCAGCAGCCCGTTGGTGGGACGACAGGTTAGGTCTGGGGCCAACGTCCTGACTTTC. It yields the protein CASSPLVGRQVRSGANVLTF.

The chain carries TRBV6-2 or TRBV6-3 and TRBJ1-6, with a tentative D call TRBD1 (5 bases). The CDR3 contains 18 residues. Germline V gene data show CDR1 as MNHEY and CDR2 as SVGEGT. Trimming removed 2 bases from V and 0 bases from J, with 14 bases in between. The CDR3 sequence is CASSYPGHLSSYNSPLHF. CDR3 nucleotides: TGTGCCAGCAGTTACCCAGGACACTTGAGCTCCTATAATTCACCCCTCCACTTT.

The rearrangement uses TRBV9 and TRBJ2-1, with a tentative D call TRBD1 (6 bases). CDR3 length: 12 amino acids. The germline CDR1 and CDR2 sequences are SGDLS and YYNGEE. Trimming took off 3 bases at V and 8 bases at J, with 9 bases between the two ends. The CDR3 loop reads CASSARGDEQFF. In nucleotides, the CDR3 is TGTGCCAGCAGCGCCAGGGGAGATGAGCAGTTCTTC.